This T cell receptor beta chain was identified during a study of post-analysis software for immune sequencing data. Unique-molecular-identifier-tagged TCR beta cDNA libraries were used. Once about 0.95 to 10 million T cells were used, hundreds of thousands of cDNA molecules resulted. TCRdb reanalysed the PCR reads using MiXCR and keeps one entry per CDR3 protein. Altogether 250,000 to 300,000 distinct CDR3 sequences are present, about 38% being singletons, with the ten largest covering 4% to 6%. Findings and caveats of the study: In patients, about 5 TRBV segments were more frequent than in controls, with TRBV5-6, TRBV5-1 and TRBV20-1 among them. Relative to controls, patients with multiple sclerosis showed significantly lower normalized Chao1 diversity.

This CDR3 has 18 amino acids. Trimming took 3 bases from V and 5 from J; bases not matched to a gene: 11. Germline values: CDR1 SEHNR, CDR2 FQNEAQ (reference sequence). With respect to this clonotype: Its antigen is unidentified.

The sequenced material came from blood. The sequence was collected from a girl aged 5-17 years with multiple sclerosis. The J gene is TRBJ2-1, the V gene TRBV7-9, with 12 bases lining up with TRBD2. CDR3 DNA sequence: TGTGCCAGCAGCTTGGGGCTAGCGGGAGGGTCCGCCCACAATGAGCAGTTCTTC. Translation gives CASSLGLAGGSAHNEQFF.